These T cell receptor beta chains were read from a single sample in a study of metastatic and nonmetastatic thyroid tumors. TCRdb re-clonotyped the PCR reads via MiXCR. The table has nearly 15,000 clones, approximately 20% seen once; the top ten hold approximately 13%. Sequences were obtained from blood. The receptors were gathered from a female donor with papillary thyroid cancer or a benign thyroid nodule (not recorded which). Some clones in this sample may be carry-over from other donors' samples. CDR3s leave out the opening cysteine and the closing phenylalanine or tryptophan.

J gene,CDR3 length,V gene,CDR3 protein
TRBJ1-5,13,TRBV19,ASSIVGSQNQPQH
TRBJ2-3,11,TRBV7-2,ASSFGATDTQY
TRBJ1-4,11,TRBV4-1,ASSRGVDEKLF
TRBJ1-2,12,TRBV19,ASSRRSWHYGYT
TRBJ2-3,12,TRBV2,ASKSGVVSYTQY
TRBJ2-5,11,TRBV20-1,SASGFRRETQY
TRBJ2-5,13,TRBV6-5,ASSYRDPTKETQY
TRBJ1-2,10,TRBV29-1,SVAQQVERYT
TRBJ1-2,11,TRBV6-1,ASSRDREGGYT
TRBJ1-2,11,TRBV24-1,ATSDLGEVGYT
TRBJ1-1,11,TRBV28,ASIQGWNTEAF
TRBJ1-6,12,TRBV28,ASRSGGSRSPLH
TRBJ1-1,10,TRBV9,ASSIVATEAF
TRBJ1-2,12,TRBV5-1,ASSLDGGWNGYT
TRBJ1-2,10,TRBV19,ASSFTTSGYT
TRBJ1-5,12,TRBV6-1,ASSEEMGNQPQH